This is a list of T cell receptor beta chains from one sample in a study of shared clonotypes between healthy human individuals. Method: immunoSEQ multiplex PCR; TCRdb's copy keeps in-frame clones and lacks some. The table has more than 2 million clones, approximately 95% seen once; the top ten hold around 1.1%. Sequencing used naive CD8+ T cells sorted from blood. These receptors all stem from a young man in good health. Both conserved end residues are part of each CDR3. The D gene is left open where the match is weak. Clone size is not always given. Where it is, it says once, few, many or a class for expanded clones.

V: TRBV6-1; J: TRBJ1-5; size: NA; D: NA; DNA: TGTGCCAGCAGTGAAGCGAGGCATCCTATTAGCAATCAGCCCCAGCATTTT; CDR3: CASSEARHPISNQPQHF
V: TRBV10-1; J: TRBJ2-3; size: NA; D: NA; DNA: TGCGCCAGCAGTGAGTTGATGGGGGGCCCTGATACGCAGTATTTT; CDR3: CASSELMGGPDTQYF
V: TRBV9; J: TRBJ1-1; size: NA; D: NA; DNA: TGTGCCAGCAGCGGTTGGGCAGGCGAGAACACTGAAGCTTTCTTT; CDR3: CASSGWAGENTEAFF
V: TRBV5-6; J: TRBJ1-2; size: NA; D: NA; DNA: TGTGCCAGCAGCTTGAGGCCTACAGACACCACCTTC; CDR3: CASSLRPTDTTF
V: TRBV13; J: TRBJ1-6; size: NA; D: NA; DNA: TGTGCCAGCAGCTTAGGCCTCGTGAGCTCCTATAATTCACCCCTCCACTTT; CDR3: CASSLGLVSSYNSPLHF
V: TRBV5-6; J: TRBJ1-5; size: NA; D: TRBD1; DNA: TGTGCCAGCAGCTTGGGGGCAGGGGGCCAGCCCCAGCATTTT; CDR3: CASSLGAGGQPQHF
V: TRBV28; J: TRBJ2-3; size: NA; D: TRBD1; DNA: TGTGCCAGCAGAGACAGGGTCGGCACAGATACGCAGTATTTT; CDR3: CASRDRVGTDTQYF
V: TRBV6-5; J: TRBJ2-7; size: NA; D: NA; DNA: TGTGCCAGCAGTTACGTGGGGTCCTACGAGCAGTACTTC; CDR3: CASSYVGSYEQYF
V: TRBV28; J: TRBJ2-7; size: NA; D: NA; DNA: TGTGCCAGCAGTCAGTACCAAAGGGACCTCCCATTTTGGGAGCAGTACTTC; CDR3: CASSQYQRDLPFWEQYF
V: TRBV7-3; J: TRBJ1-5; size: NA; D: TRBD1; DNA: TGTGCCAGCAGCTTGGGGACAGGGGGCCCTTATAGCAATCAGCCCCAGCATTTT; CDR3: CASSLGTGGPYSNQPQHF
V: TRBV29-1; J: TRBJ2-2; size: NA; D: NA; DNA: TGCAGCGTTGTTTGGCTAACCGGGGAGCTGTTTTTT; CDR3: CSVVWLTGELFF
V: TRBV9; J: TRBJ2-1; size: NA; D: NA; DNA: TGTGCCAGCAGCCAATACAGGAAAACTCCTAACAATGAGCAGTTCTTC; CDR3: CASSQYRKTPNNEQFF
V: TRBV4-1; J: TRBJ2-7; size: NA; D: NA; DNA: TGCGCCAGCAGCCAGCGACAGGCCTACGAGCAGTACTTC; CDR3: CASSQRQAYEQYF
V: TRBV5-1; J: TRBJ2-5; size: NA; D: NA; DNA: TGCGCCAGCAGCTTGTACGAGACCCAGTACTTC; CDR3: CASSLYETQYF
V: TRBV27; J: TRBJ2-7; size: NA; D: TRBD1; DNA: TGTGCCAGCAGTGAGGGACAGGGTTTCTACGAGCAGTACTTC; CDR3: CASSEGQGFYEQYF
V: TRBV7-9; J: TRBJ2-7; size: NA; D: NA; DNA: TGTGCCAGCAGCTTCGGGACCCACGAGCAGTACTTC; CDR3: CASSFGTHEQYF
V: TRBV4-1; J: TRBJ1-5; size: NA; D: NA; DNA: TGCGCCAGCAGCCAAGTCGATATTGGTCAGCCCCAGCATTTT; CDR3: CASSQVDIGQPQHF
V: TRBV9; J: TRBJ2-1; size: NA; D: NA; DNA: TGTGCCAGCAGTCCTTTTCTGAGGAGCGACTCCTACAATGAGCAGTTCTTC; CDR3: CASSPFLRSDSYNEQFF
V: TRBV5-1; J: TRBJ2-5; size: NA; D: NA; DNA: TGCGCCAGCAGCTTGGTGCAGGAGACCCAGTACTTC; CDR3: CASSLVQETQYF
V: TRBV5-6; J: TRBJ1-6; size: NA; D: TRBD1; DNA: TGTGCCAGCAGCTGGGACAGCAACAATAATTCACCCCTCCACTTT; CDR3: CASSWDSNNNSPLHF
V: TRBV6-5; J: TRBJ2-7; size: NA; D: NA; DNA: TGTGCCAGCAGTTACTCTCGGACGGGACTCTACGAGCAGTACTTC; CDR3: CASSYSRTGLYEQYF
V: TRBV11-2; J: TRBJ2-3; size: NA; D: NA; DNA: TGTGCCAGCAGCTATGGGGCAGATACGCAGTATTTT; CDR3: CASSYGADTQYF
V: TRBV4-1; J: TRBJ2-3; size: NA; D: NA; DNA: TGCGCCAGCAGCCAAGATTGGGACTCCCCCCCAGATACGCAGTATTTT; CDR3: CASSQDWDSPPDTQYF
V: TRBV19; J: TRBJ1-1; size: NA; D: NA; DNA: TGTGCCAGTAAGGGAGGGGTGAACACTGAAGCTTTCTTT; CDR3: CASKGGVNTEAFF
V: TRBV5-1; J: TRBJ2-3; size: NA; D: NA; DNA: TGCGCCAGCAGCCCCCCGTATACAGCAACTAGCACAGATACGCAGTATTTT; CDR3: CASSPPYTATSTDTQYF
V: TRBV5-4; J: TRBJ2-6; size: NA; D: NA; DNA: TGTGCCAGCAGCTTGGATAGTGCCGCCTCTGGGGCCAACGTCCTGACTTTC; CDR3: CASSLDSAASGANVLTF
V: TRBV9; J: TRBJ2-7; size: NA; D: TRBD1; DNA: TGTGCCAGCAGCGTAGGTCTTGGGACAGAGTACGAGCAGTACTTC; CDR3: CASSVGLGTEYEQYF
V: TRBV6-5; J: TRBJ2-7; size: NA; D: NA; DNA: TGTGCCAGCAGTTACTCGGGGAGACCCGAGCAGTACTTC; CDR3: CASSYSGRPEQYF
V: TRBV10-3; J: TRBJ2-7; size: NA; D: NA; DNA: TGTGCCATCAGTGAGGGTCCGGGACCTCCTACCTACGAGCAGTACTTC; CDR3: CAISEGPGPPTYEQYF
V: TRBV30; J: TRBJ1-4; size: NA; D: TRBD1; DNA: TGTGCCTGGACTCCCGGGACAGGGAATGAAAAACTGTTTTTT; CDR3: CAWTPGTGNEKLFF
V: TRBV4-1; J: TRBJ2-1; size: NA; D: NA; DNA: TGCGCCAGCAGCCAAGAAGAGCCGGGACTGAACAATGAGCAGTTCTTC; CDR3: CASSQEEPGLNNEQFF
V: TRBV27; J: TRBJ2-7; size: NA; D: NA; DNA: TGTGCCAGCAGTTTTATGGGGCCCTACGAGCAGTACTTC; CDR3: CASSFMGPYEQYF
V: TRBV27; J: TRBJ2-1; size: once; D: TRBD1; DNA: TGTGCCAGCGGCCTGGGACAGGGGAGTAGTGAGCAGTTCTTC; CDR3: CASGLGQGSSEQFF
V: TRBV18; J: TRBJ2-2; size: once; D: NA; DNA: TGTGCCAGCTCACCGATAGAAACCGGGGAGCTGTTTTTT; CDR3: CASSPIETGELFF
V: TRBV10-2; J: TRBJ2-2; size: NA; D: NA; DNA: TGCGCCAGCAGTGAGTCGGGGGGCTTGACCGGGGAGCTGTTTTTT; CDR3: CASSESGGLTGELFF
V: TRBV7-9; J: TRBJ2-1; size: NA; D: TRBD1; DNA: TGTGCCAGCAGCTCGGGACAGGGAGTCGGGGAGCAGTTCTTC; CDR3: CASSSGQGVGEQFF
V: TRBV4-1; J: TRBJ1-6; size: NA; D: TRBD1; DNA: TGCGCCAGCAGCCCAGTAACAGGGGCGGAAAATTCACCCCTCCACTTT; CDR3: CASSPVTGAENSPLHF
V: TRBV6-1; J: TRBJ2-7; size: NA; D: NA; DNA: TGTGCCAGCAGTCGGGACACCTCATACTACGAGCAGTACTTC; CDR3: CASSRDTSYYEQYF
V: TRBV10-3; J: TRBJ1-2; size: NA; D: TRBD1; DNA: TGTGCCATCAGTGAGGCGGACAGGGATTACTATGGCTACACCTTC; CDR3: CAISEADRDYYGYTF
V: TRBV19; J: TRBJ2-2; size: once; D: NA; DNA: TGTGCCAGTAGTATCCAGGGAACCGGGGAGCTGTTTTTT; CDR3: CASSIQGTGELFF
V: TRBV5-1; J: TRBJ1-5; size: once; D: NA; DNA: TGCGCCAGCAGCTTGACCGGGGGCGGCAATCAGCCCCAGCATTTT; CDR3: CASSLTGGGNQPQHF
V: TRBV11-2; J: TRBJ2-1; size: NA; D: NA; DNA: TGTGCCAGCAGCTTAGAGTCCCTTCGGGGAGGTGAGCAGTTCTTC; CDR3: CASSLESLRGGEQFF
V: TRBV25-1; J: TRBJ1-1; size: NA; D: NA; DNA: TGTGCCAGCAGTGAATCCTGGGGAAGAGGAACTGAAGCTTTCTTT; CDR3: CASSESWGRGTEAFF
V: TRBV4-1; J: TRBJ2-7; size: NA; D: NA; DNA: TGCGCCAGCAGCCAAGAATCTGGGGATACCTACGAGCAGTACTTC; CDR3: CASSQESGDTYEQYF
V: TRBV9; J: TRBJ2-1; size: NA; D: NA; DNA: TGTGCCAGCAGCCCCCACCACGATCGTTCCTACAATGAGCAGTTCTTC; CDR3: CASSPHHDRSYNEQFF
V: TRBV27; J: TRBJ2-7; size: NA; D: NA; DNA: TGTGCCAGCAGTTTACTCGGGACTTCCACCGAGGAGCAGTACTTC; CDR3: CASSLLGTSTEEQYF
V: TRBV5-1; J: TRBJ2-7; size: NA; D: TRBD1; DNA: TGCGCCAGCAGCTTGGGGACAGGGGGGTACGAGCAGTACTTC; CDR3: CASSLGTGGYEQYF
V: TRBV6-4; J: TRBJ1-5; size: NA; D: TRBD1; DNA: TGTGCCAGCAGTGAGACAGGGGTTGATCAGCCCCAGCATTTT; CDR3: CASSETGVDQPQHF
V: TRBV5-1; J: TRBJ2-3; size: NA; D: NA; DNA: TGCGCCAGCAGCTTGGGGGATGGAGATACGCAGTATTTT; CDR3: CASSLGDGDTQYF
V: TRBV4-3; J: TRBJ2-2; size: NA; D: TRBD2; DNA: TGCGCCAGCAGCCAAGCGGGAGGCAGTCCGAACACCGGGGAGCTGTTTTTT; CDR3: CASSQAGGSPNTGELFF